This T cell receptor beta chain was identified during a study of CD8+ T cells in alopecia areata. Only a few counts were recorded for this clone. cDNA serving as the sequencing template came from extracted, reverse transcribed RNA. Data came from immunoSEQ multiplex PCR; TCRdb stores just in-frame clones and leaves some out. Among 100,000 to 120,000 clones, roughly 60% were seen once, and the ten largest hold about 20%. Germline V gene lookup returns CDR1 SGHDT and CDR2 YYEEEE. Between the trimmed V and J ends, which lost 0 bases and 2 bases, there was a span of 10 bases. The CDR3 spans 15 residues. Sequencing was performed on CD8+ T cells sorted from blood. The receptor comes from a human donor in good health. This chain joins TRBV5-6 and TRBJ2-3; D not certain. The CDR3 here is CASSLGARFTDTQYF. The DNA for the CDR3 is TGTGCCAGCAGCTTGGGGGCCAGGTTCACAGATACGCAGTATTTT.